Listed below are T cell receptor beta chains from one sample, sequenced in a study of blood T cell repertoires in COVID-19. Assay used: immunoSEQ multiplex PCR; TCRdb lists only in-frame clones, some missing. This table has some 150,000 clones, roughly 88% appearing once. The sequencing input was peripheral blood. All receptors come from a man aged 55 to 70 who had recovered from COVID-19. The CDR3 runs from the conserved cysteine through the conserved F or W. The D gene is left open where the match is weak. The size of a clone is reported for some rows only, either as once, few or many, or as a class for expanded clones.

-,TRBJ2-2,TRBD2,TRBV23-1,CASSQSWLAGGNTGELFF
-,TRBJ1-1,-,TRBV19,CATQVSNTEAFF
-,TRBJ2-5,TRBD2,TRBV7-2,CASSLSSGGFQETQYF
-,TRBJ1-3,-,TRBV10-3,CAISGQLDTGNTIYF
-,TRBJ1-2,-,TRBV6-5,CASSYSSRFGDGYTF
-,TRBJ2-3,-,TRBV6-5,CASSQVGSRTDTQYF
-,TRBJ1-3,TRBD1,TRBV3-1/TRBV3-2,CASSPDRGTSSGNTIYF
-,TRBJ1-6,-,TRBV4-1,CASSQEQGYNSPLHF
-,TRBJ1-1,-,TRBV20-1,CSARGARAFF
-,TRBJ2-1,TRBD1,TRBV6-4,CASSERDREHNEQFF
-,TRBJ2-5,TRBD1,TRBV24-1,CATSDPHGGQAGGYLYQETQYF
-,TRBJ1-2,-,TRBV4-3,CASSQEPGTPVYGYTF
few,TRBJ1-2,TRBD1,TRBV30,CAWSVPGGYGYTF
-,TRBJ2-5,TRBD1,TRBV30,CAWSLGTGQETQYF
-,TRBJ1-1,TRBD1,TRBV7-2,CASSPDRVWEAFF
-,TRBJ2-3,TRBD2,TRBV7-2,CASSPQTSGGTTDTQYF
once,TRBJ2-1,-,TRBV19,CASSRRGSGGRNNEQFF
-,TRBJ1-6,TRBD1,TRBV6-1,CATHTGANNSPLHF
-,TRBJ1-2,-,TRBV7-8,CASSLARDSEGGYTF
-,TRBJ2-1,TRBD2,TRBV5-3,CARSSGRLAGGNSNEQFF
-,TRBJ1-4,-,TRBV7-8,CASSSTEPNEKLFF
-,TRBJ2-3,-,TRBV2,CASRADGAGGTDTQYF
-,TRBJ1-3,TRBD1,TRBV4-2,CASSPPDREDTIYF
-,TRBJ2-5,-,TRBV27,CASSLQNQETQYF
-,TRBJ2-7,TRBD1,TRBV7-9,CASSLAVDRSLGQYF
-,TRBJ2-2,TRBD2,TRBV9,CATTGGNGELFF
-,TRBJ1-1,TRBD1,TRBV11-3,CASSSTTGGTEAFF
few,TRBJ2-1,TRBD2,TRBV6-1,CASSEKRLAHYNEQFF
-,TRBJ2-7,TRBD1,TRBV6-5,CASNLHRGRYEQYF
-,TRBJ1-4,-,TRBV11-2,CASSPRRGTNEKLFF
-,TRBJ1-1,-,TRBV19,CASSVQGKRANTEAFF
-,TRBJ2-1,TRBD1,TRBV9,CASSFPGQGREQFF
-,TRBJ1-1,-,TRBV18,CASSPSPDSEAFF
few,TRBJ1-5,-,TRBV12-3/TRBV12-4,CASQQESNQPQHF
-,TRBJ2-5,-,TRBV27,CASRSAGGETQYF
-,TRBJ1-1,-,TRBV7-9,CASSPDILNTEAFF
-,TRBJ2-7,TRBD2,TRBV6-6,CASSGTSGYEQYF
-,TRBJ1-3,-,TRBV7-2,CASGGRVIGNTIYF
-,TRBJ2-5,-,TRBV11-3,CASTFAGSETQYF
-,TRBJ2-2,TRBD2,TRBV5-1,CASSPAPGTSSTGELFF
few,TRBJ2-7,-,TRBV12-3/TRBV12-4,CASSSFYEQYF
-,TRBJ1-1,TRBD1,TRBV25-1,CASSAVRTGRGERAFF
-,TRBJ1-2,-,TRBV27,CASSFGDNNYGYTF
-,TRBJ2-5,-,TRBV2,CASKSEETQYF
-,TRBJ2-3,-,TRBV27,CASSPHSIGDTQYF
-,TRBJ2-7,TRBD1,TRBV3-1/TRBV3-2,CASSYQDRKVNEQYF
-,TRBJ2-7,TRBD1,TRBV6-6,CASSMTGGLNEQYF
-,TRBJ1-1,-,TRBV11-1,CASSLARSTNTEAFF
-,TRBJ2-5,TRBD1,TRBV7-9,CASSPPTGGETQYF
-,TRBJ1-1,-,TRBV11-3,CASSLDSYTEAFF
-,TRBJ2-3,TRBD2,TRBV19,CASSLGLAEDTQYF
-,TRBJ1-1,TRBD1,TRBV7-9,CASSLAGDRGEAFF
once,TRBJ1-2,-,TRBV27,CASSLRQKSNYGYTF
-,TRBJ2-3,TRBD2,TRBV29-1,CSVVGTSGADTDTQYF
-,TRBJ2-3,-,TRBV10-3,CAISESVSGDSTDTQYF